This T cell receptor (beta chain) was identified during a study of blood T cell repertoires in COVID-19 (dated by TCRdb to 2020 to 2021). Context from the whole study: Samples covering the acute and convalescent phases of COVID-19 were provided by collaborators in the United States, Italy and Spain. The material from the prospective study consisted of cDNA or gDNA derived from T cells, B-cell-depleted T cells, or PBMCs. Samples came from the ongoing ImmuneRACE study (first 160 participants) plus 1,254 subjects from 6 global collaborators. The repertoires were released in a freely available public database intended as a resource for research on the immune response to SARS-CoV-2. Subjects who had been exposed to COVID-19, were actively infected with it, or had recovered from it provided the deeply sampled blood TCRbeta repertoires that made up the dataset. Sample metadata almost always included a de-identified subject ID, COVID-19 status, age in years and sex. Where available, HLA class I and class II types were obtained from metadata supplied by the sample provider rather than from assay-based typing.

Each collaborating institution followed its own protocols to collect whole blood in K2EDTA tubes. For TCRbeta analysis, collaborator samples were shipped as frozen whole blood, as isolated PBMCs, or as DNA extracted from either sample type. In regard to this clone: Its antigen remains unidentified. Base qualities are missing; no much larger clone stands one base away.

For this chain, trimming is 4 bases at the V end and 2 bases at the J end, and the number of junction bases without a gene match is 4. The CDR3 contains 15 residues, cysteine and phenylalanine counted. Left in the record is the CDR3 DNA by itself, 45 bases read in frame from the first base. As encoded in the germline V gene (reference sequence), CDR1 is LNHDA while CDR2 is SQIVND. TCRbeta CDR3 regions were amplified from genomic DNA by means of the immunoSEQ Assay, a bias-controlled multiplex PCR. In the original analysis: The number of nucleated cells in each sample was estimated from the amplification of reference gene primers within the assay. To quantify the absolute abundance of each unique TCRbeta CDR3 rearrangement, sequence reads were collapsed and filtered. For each sample, productive Simpson clonality was calculated as the square root of Simpson's diversity index across productive rearrangements. Imported from immuneACCESS, the table was reduced by TCRdb to in-frame sequences with V and J called. These copies leave out some clones; in studies compared against another copy, an unresolved V gene accounts for under half, and the cause of the remainder is not known. V and J calls and clone size come straight from that table; D and trimming were deduced from the DNA. Recorded for this sample are tens of thousands of clones; 86% of them occurred a single time. The top ten hold about 1.2% of the sample.

Study-wide conclusions, independent of this receptor: How much clinical and demographic metadata was included differed by source and by participant, and the metadata was provided uncurated.

The source material was peripheral blood. The V and J genes are TRBV19 and TRBJ2-3; 9 central nucleotides agree with TRBD2. The sequence was collected from a man aged 55 to 69 with acute or convalescent COVID-19. CDR3 sequence: CASSNQRGATDTQYF. The sequence in DNA is TGTGCCAGTAGTAACCAGCGGGGGGCCACAGATACGCAGTATTTT. Beyond the CDR3, the reference TRBV19 and TRBJ2-3 genes provide the residues; the full variable domain reads: DGGITQSPKYLFRKEGQNVTLSCEQNLNHDAMYWYRQDPGQGLRLIYYSQIVNDFQKGDIAEGYSVSREKKESFPLTVTSAQKNPTAFYLCASSNQRGATDTQYFGPGTRLTVL.